This record concerns one TCR beta chain sequence. The table came from immunoSEQ multiplex PCR; TCRdb's copy has only in-frame clones and leaves some out. This table holds 200,000 to 250,000 clones, 75% to 95% found once. This sample is drawn from a study of cytomegalovirus exposure and HLA in healthy donors. Germline assignment: CDR1 SQVTM and CDR2 ANQGSEA. V was clipped by 4 bases and J by 4 bases, with 11 bases between them. The CDR3 loop spans 13 amino acids. The chain recombines TRBV29-1 with TRBJ1-5; D perhaps matches TRBD1 (5 bases). This receptor was identified in a woman under 30 in good health and CMV-seronegative. Sequencing input: PBMCs. The CDR3 DNA follows: TGCAGCGTTGCGCAGGGAGGGAATCAGCCCCAGCATTTT. Residues: CSVAQGGNQPQHF.